Each of the 22 T cell receptor beta chains below was sequenced from the same sample in a study of graft-versus-host responses after intestinal transplantation. No antigen has been identified for these receptors. Using immunoSEQ multiplex PCR, the repertoire was profiled, and TCRdb retains in-frame clones only, with some absent. The table has over 100,000 clones, approximately 92% seen once. The input for sequencing was unstimulated CD4+ T cells sorted from spleen or lymph node cells, taken before intestinal transplant. All receptors come from a human donor who received an intestinal transplant.

This chain connects TRBV19 to TRBJ2-2, with 10 positions matching TRBD1. Germline CDR1 LNHDA, CDR2 SQIVND (reference sequence). With V trimmed by 4 bases and J by 0 bases, 2 bases remained unmatched. The CDR3 spans 16 residues. The CDR3 reads CASSRGQGANTGELFF. The CDR3 DNA follows: TGTGCCAGTAGTAGAGGACAGGGGGCGAACACCGGGGAGCTGTTTTTT.

This chain connects TRBV5-4 to TRBJ2-3; TRBD2 agrees at 13 bases. J was trimmed by 2 bases and V by 5 bases; bases with no gene match: 5. Germline loops: CDR1 SGHNT, CDR2 YYREEE (reference sequence). The CDR3 runs to 16 residues. The chain's CDR3 is CASRAGLAGFTDTQYF. CDR3 bases: TGTGCCAGCAGGGCGGGACTAGCGGGATTCACAGATACGCAGTATTTT.

The rearrangement links TRBV27 to TRBJ2-7, with D maybe TRBD2 (6 bases). Germline V CDR1 and CDR2: MNHEY, SMNVEV (reference sequence). The CDR3 is 20 residues long. Trimming cost V 2 bases and J 2 bases, with 28 bases left between them. The CDR3, as DNA: TGTGCCAGCAGTTTAGGCAACGTGGGTAGCGGACCCCGGCGGGCCTACGAGCAGTACTTC. This translates into CASSLGNVGSGPRRAYEQYF.

The rearrangement uses TRBV10-3 and TRBJ2-5; D possibly matches TRBD1 or TRBD2 (5 bases each). This CDR3 has 14 amino acids. The ends were cut back, 4 bases at V and 4 bases at J, with 13 bases in the middle. Germline V gene lookup returns CDR1 ENHRY and CDR2 SYGVKD. The CDR3 coding sequence is TGTGCCATCAGTGGGTCGGGGCGGTTAGAGACCCAGTACTTC. Protein: CAISGSGRLETQYF.

The chain carries TRBV11-2 and TRBJ2-5, with TRBD1 matching over 8 bases. Losses at the gene ends were 5 bases for V and 3 bases for J; bases not matched to a gene: 2. This CDR3 has 13 amino acids. In germline, CDR1 is SGHAT, CDR2 FQNNGV. The CDR3 coding sequence is TGTGCCAGCAGCGCGGACAGGGAAGAGACCCAGTACTTC. Translated: CASSADREETQYF.

This chain connects TRBV2 to TRBJ2-4; D gene uncertain. The germline V gene has CDR1 SNHLY and CDR2 FYNNEI. V was clipped by 6 bases and J by 0 bases, with 18 bases between them. The CDR3 is 17 residues long. The CDR3, as DNA: TGTGCCAGCAGCCGAAGAGGAACACCCGGAGCCAAAAACATTCAGTACTTC. Its protein is CASSRRGTPGAKNIQYF.

This sequence joins TRBV2 and TRBJ2-1; 8 bases are shared with TRBD2. Germline loops: CDR1 SNHLY, CDR2 FYNNEI. This CDR3 region has 17 residues. V gave up 0 bases and J gave up 3 bases; unmatched junction bases: 7. The CDR3 reads CASSEAASGSFYNEQFF. Written as DNA, the CDR3 is TGTGCCAGCAGTGAAGCGGCCAGCGGGAGTTTCTACAATGAGCAGTTCTTC.

The rearrangement joins TRBV2 to TRBJ2-2; D is uncertain. This CDR3 is 14 amino acids long. The germline CDR1 and CDR2 sequences are SNHLY and FYNNEI. Trimming removed 3 bases at V and 3 bases at J, with 8 bases between. CDR3 loop: CASSDVLYTGELFF. The CDR3 DNA sequence: TGTGCCAGCAGTGACGTCCTGTACACCGGGGAGCTGTTTTTT.

This clone was observed a single time. The CDR3 reads CASSFKGGNTIYF. The DNA for the CDR3 is TGTGCCAGCAGCTTTAAGGGTGGAAACACCATATATTTT. The chain employs TRBV7-3 and TRBJ1-3; D not resolved. The V end was cut by 3 bases, the J end by 3 bases, with 6 bases between. CDR1 is SGHTA, CDR2 FQGTGA, per germline. The CDR3 totals 13 residues. The whole variable domain, remainder taken from reference TRBV7-3 and TRBJ1-3, is GAGVSQTPSNKVTEKGKYVELRCDPISGHTALYWYRQSLGQGPEFLIYFQGTGAADDSGLPNDRFFAVRPEGSVSTLKIQRTERGDSAVYLCASSFKGGNTIYFGEGSWLTVV.

The rearrangement uses TRBV19 and TRBJ2-2, with TRBD2 as a possible D gene (6 bases). CDR3 length: 17 amino acids. Germline CDR1 LNHDA, CDR2 SQIVND (reference sequence). The germline V and J ends were trimmed by 6 bases and 6 bases, with 23 bases remaining between them. The DNA for the CDR3 is TGTGCCAGTAGCACCCGGGTCCGGAGGGAAGTCGCCGGGGAGCTGTTTTTT. Its protein product is CASSTRVRREVAGELFF. Using reference TRBV19 and TRBJ2-2 for the parts outside the CDR3, the full variable domain is DGGITQSPKYLFRKEGQNVTLSCEQNLNHDAMYWYRQDPGQGLRLIYYSQIVNDFQKGDIAEGYSVSREKKESFPLTVTSAQKNPTAFYLCASSTRVRREVAGELFFGEGSRLTVL.

This chain connects TRBV5-5 to TRBJ2-7; D gene uncertain. Trimming took off 2 bases at V and 4 bases at J, with 4 bases between the two ends. Germline CDR1 is SGHKS and CDR2 is YYEKEE (reference sequence). CDR3 length: 11 amino acids. CDR3 region: CASSFAYEQYF. DNA for the CDR3: TGTGCCAGCAGCTTCGCTTACGAGCAGTACTTC.

The J gene is TRBJ2-3, the V gene TRBV14; D is unclear. This CDR3 spans 13 amino acids. CDR1 SGHDN and CDR2 FVKESK come from the germline V gene. The germline V and J ends were trimmed by 1 base and 11 bases, with 13 bases remaining between them. CDR3 in amino acids: CASSQGGRWVQYF. For the CDR3, the DNA is TGTGCCAGCAGCCAAGGAGGACGTTGGGTGCAGTATTTT.

For the CDR3, the DNA is TGTGCCAGCAGTAAAGAGTTAGCTAATGAAAAACTGTTTTTT. Translated, it gives CASSKELANEKLFF. The V call is TRBV28, the J call TRBJ1-4, with no clear D. This CDR3 is built from 14 residues. Per germline, CDR1 MDHEN and CDR2 SYDVKM. Trimming shortened V by 5 bases and J by 3 bases, and 10 bases separated the two germline ends.

This rearrangement joins TRBV27 to TRBJ2-7; 7 bases map to TRBD2. Losses at the gene ends were 6 bases for V and 5 bases for J; bases not matched to a gene: 10. This CDR3 has 14 amino acids. Germline lookup yields CDR1 MNHEY and CDR2 SMNVEV (reference sequence). The DNA for the CDR3 is TGTGCCAGCAGCCTCCGGGAGGATCACCACGAGCAGTACTTC. Translated, it gives CASSLREDHHEQYF.

The J gene is TRBJ1-2, the V gene TRBV28, with TRBD1 as a possible D gene (6 bases). Germline V gene lookup returns CDR1 MDHEN and CDR2 SYDVKM. There are 15 residues in the CDR3. Between the trimmed V and J ends, which lost 2 bases and 4 bases, there was a span of 14 bases. CDR3 sequence: CASSLLAGGVYGYTF. Here the CDR3 DNA reads TGTGCCAGCAGTTTACTCGCCGGGGGCGTCTATGGCTACACCTTC.

The chain employs TRBV6-6 and TRBJ1-1; D not certain. V lost 6 bases and J 1 base, leaving 12 bases between the germline ends. Germline V gene sequence: CDR1 MNHNY, CDR2 SVGAGI (reference sequence). This CDR3 spans 14 amino acids. CDR3 residues: CASSPLSGNTEAFF. CDR3 in DNA: TGTGCCAGCAGCCCGTTGTCCGGGAACACTGAAGCTTTCTTT.

This chain uses TRBV27 with TRBJ2-7; 10 bases are shared with TRBD2. Per germline, CDR1 MNHEY and CDR2 SMNVEV (reference sequence). Trimming cost V 5 bases and J 0 bases; bases outside gene matches: 4. The CDR3 covers 15 residues. CDR3 protein: CASSLRTSGSYEQYF. In DNA form, the CDR3 reads TGTGCCAGCAGTCTAAGGACTAGCGGCTCCTACGAGCAGTACTTC.

The V and J genes are TRBV19 and TRBJ2-7; D is possibly TRBD1 (5 bases). CDR3 length: 14 residues. Trimming removed 4 bases at V and 5 bases at J, with 15 bases between. Germline V gene data show CDR1 as LNHDA and CDR2 as SQIVND (reference sequence). The CDR3 sequence is CASSRGRGWDEQYF. CDR3 nucleotides: TGTGCCAGTAGTAGAGGAAGGGGCTGGGACGAGCAGTACTTC. The full variable domain, completed using reference TRBV19 and TRBJ2-7, is DGGITQSPKYLFRKEGQNVTLSCEQNLNHDAMYWYRQDPGQGLRLIYYSQIVNDFQKGDIAEGYSVSREKKESFPLTVTSAQKNPTAFYLCASSRGRGWDEQYFGPGTRLTVT.

The chain combines TRBV6-1 with TRBJ1-1; D possibly corresponds to TRBD1 (6 bases). Germline assignment: CDR1 MNHNS and CDR2 SASEGT. V lost 5 bases and J lost 11, with 18 bases in between. The CDR3 totals 13 residues. The CDR3 here is CASSPGTRGLAFF. The CDR3, as DNA: TGTGCCAGCAGTCCCGGGACACGAGGTCTGGCTTTCTTT.

This chain links TRBV7-9 with TRBJ2-7, with 7 bases matching TRBD2. The CDR3 covers 13 residues. CDR1 SEHNR and CDR2 FQNEAQ come from the germline V gene (reference sequence). The V gene end was trimmed by 1 base and the J gene end by 4 bases; junction bases not matched to a gene: 1. The DNA of the CDR3 is TGTGCCAGCAGCTTAGGGGGGGGTTACGAGCAGTACTTC. Translating it yields CASSLGGGYEQYF.

This clone was observed a few times. The chain links TRBV6-5 to TRBJ1-2; 8 nucleotides agree with TRBD1. V dropped 2 bases and J dropped 6; count of bases not matched to a gene: 8. The CDR3 runs to 15 residues. CDR1 MNHEY and CDR2 SVGAGI come from the germline V gene. The CDR3: CASSYGQGRGNGYTF. The CDR3 nucleotides read TGTGCCAGCAGTTACGGACAGGGCCGGGGGAATGGCTACACCTTC.

The V gene is TRBV20-1, the J gene TRBJ2-1; D may be TRBD1 (6 bases). The CDR3 extends over 11 amino acids. V dropped 8 bases and J dropped 7 bases, with 12 bases sitting between them. Germline V gene sequence: CDR1 DFQATT, CDR2 SNEGSKA (reference sequence). CDR3 DNA: TGCAGTATCTACAGGGATAATGAGCAGTTCTTC. Its translation: CSIYRDNEQFF.